The 24 T cell receptor beta chains reported below all come from one sample, sequenced in a study of shared clonotypes between healthy human individuals. Sequencing used immunoSEQ multiplex PCR; TCRdb keeps in-frame clones, though not all of them. The sample has 2 million to 2.5 million clones, approximately 94% seen once. Sample: naive CD4+ T cells from PBMCs. Described subset: CD45RA+ positively selected. These receptors were collected from a man aged 18 to 35 in good health. Some clones in this sample may be carry-over from other donors' samples.

V is TRBV29-1 and J is TRBJ2-3, with a possible D match to TRBD1 (6 bases). The V and J ends lost 4 bases and 2 bases respectively, with 16 bases between them. CDR3 size: 15 residues. The germline CDR1 and CDR2 sequences are SQVTM and ANQGSEA. CDR3 bases: TGCAGCGTTGCTCCCGGACAGCCCCACACAGATACGCAGTATTTT. This encodes CSVAPGQPHTDTQYF.

The rearrangement uses TRBV4-3 and TRBJ2-1; TRBD1 matches at 11 bases. Trimming removed 0 bases from V and 8 bases from J; junction bases left unmatched: 6. There are 16 residues in the CDR3. Germline V gene sequence: CDR1 LGHNA, CDR2 YSLEER. CDR3 sequence (DNA): TGCGCCAGCAGCCAAGAGACCGGACAGGGGGCTTATGAGCAGTTCTTC. The encoded protein is CASSQETGQGAYEQFF.

The chain employs TRBV4-2 and TRBJ2-7; 7 bases are a match to TRBD2. The CDR3 totals 15 residues. Germline CDR1 LGHNA, CDR2 YNFKEQ. V dropped 0 bases and J dropped 2; count of bases not matched to a gene: 4. CDR3 region: CASSQDGGRAYEQYF. The CDR3 DNA follows: TGTGCCAGCAGCCAAGATGGGGGGAGGGCCTACGAGCAGTACTTC.

This clone was recorded once. V usage is TRBV7-3 and J usage is TRBJ1-6; D unclear. Looked up from germline, CDR1 is SGHTA and CDR2 is FQGTGA. V was cut by 1 base and J by 10 bases, with 14 bases left in between. This CDR3 has 15 residues. The CDR3 spells CASSLNSQHGSPLHF. The CDR3 nucleotides read TGTGCCAGCAGCTTAAATTCCCAACACGGGTCACCCCTCCACTTT. The complete variable domain, with remaining parts taken from reference TRBV7-3 and TRBJ1-6, reads GAGVSQTPSNKVTEKGKYVELRCDPISGHTALYWYRQSLGQGPEFLIYFQGTGAADDSGLPNDRFFAVRPEGSVSTLKIQRTERGDSAVYLCASSLNSQHGSPLHFGNGTRLTVT.

The chain is built from TRBV9 and TRBJ2-3; 8 nucleotides match TRBD2. J gave up 4 bases and V 1 base, and 8 bases lay outside the gene matches. Germline CDR1 and CDR2: SGDLS and YYNGEE. This CDR3 region has 16 residues. CDR3 residues: CASSVRAGDSADTQYF. For the CDR3, the DNA is TGTGCCAGCAGCGTACGAGCGGGAGATAGCGCAGATACGCAGTATTTT.

Concerning this clone: Other DNA variants within this sample encode the same CDR3. The chain is built from TRBV28 and TRBJ2-1; D call uncertain. Between the trimmed V and J ends, which lost 8 bases and 0 bases, there was a span of 14 bases. The CDR3 consists of 15 residues. Germline V gene sequence: CDR1 MDHEN, CDR2 SYDVKM. The CDR3 sequence is CASSRTVSSYNEQFF. CDR3 bases: TGTGCCAGCTCCCGGACGGTAAGCTCCTACAATGAGCAGTTCTTC.

The V and J genes are TRBV2 and TRBJ2-1; D not resolved. V lost 2 bases to trimming and J lost 2 bases, with 10 bases between them. This CDR3 is built from 15 residues. Germline V gene lookup returns CDR1 SNHLY and CDR2 FYNNEI. CDR3 sequence: CASSEQLLPYNEQFF. CDR3 bases: TGTGCCAGCAGTGAACAGCTACTCCCCTACAATGAGCAGTTCTTC.

The V call is TRBV5-1, the J call TRBJ2-7; 11 bases fit TRBD2. CDR3 length equals 15 residues. The V segment lost 4 bases and the J segment 5 bases; nucleotides outside the gene matches: 8. Germline CDR1 is SGHRS and CDR2 is YFSETQ. The CDR3 coding sequence is TGCGCCAGCAGCCCTTTAGCGGGAGGGCTACACGAGCAGTACTTC. Translation gives CASSPLAGGLHEQYF. The entire variable domain, with the rest obtained from reference TRBV5-1 and TRBJ2-7, is as follows: KAGVTQTPRYLIKTRGQQVTLSCSPISGHRSVSWYQQTPGQGLQFLFEYFSETQRNKGNFPGRFSGRQFSNSRSEMNVSTLELGDSALYLCASSPLAGGLHEQYFGPGTRLTVT.

The gene calls are TRBV5-4 and TRBJ1-1; 9 positions match TRBD1. V lost 3 bases to trimming and J lost 10 bases; unmatched junction nucleotides: 13. Germline assignment: CDR1 SGHNT and CDR2 YYREEE (reference sequence). There are 15 residues in the CDR3. CDR3 DNA sequence: TGTGCCAGCAGCTCCAACCGGGACAGGGAATTTCGAGCTTTCTTT. Its translation is CASSSNRDREFRAFF. The whole variable domain, filled in from reference TRBV5-4 and TRBJ1-1, reads ETGVTQSPTHLIKTRGQQVTLRCSSQSGHNTVSWYQQALGQGPQFIFQYYREEENGRGNFPPRFSGLQFPNYSSELNVNALELDDSALYLCASSSNRDREFRAFFGQGTRLTVV.

The V gene is TRBV6-1, the J gene TRBJ2-7; D not certain. The CDR3 consists of 12 residues. Germline V gives CDR1 MNHNS, CDR2 SASEGT. V was trimmed by 5 bases and J by 3 bases, leaving 8 bases between them. The CDR3 DNA reads as TGTGCCAGCAGTCAAACGGGCTACGAGCAGTACTTC. Its translation is CASSQTGYEQYF.

The CDR3 protein is CASSPGLVTDTQYF. The CDR3, as DNA: TGTGCCAGCAGCCCCGGACTAGTAACAGATACGCAGTATTTT. The chain has TRBV5-4 and TRBJ2-3; 7 nucleotides agree with TRBD2. The CDR3 runs 14 residues. Germline V CDR1 and CDR2: SGHNT, YYREEE (reference sequence). Trimming removed 4 bases from V and 3 bases from J; junction bases left unmatched: 5.

This chain links TRBV28 with TRBJ2-1; D may be TRBD1 (6 bases). Germline V gene data show CDR1 as MDHEN and CDR2 as SYDVKM. This CDR3 comprises 16 residues. V was pared by 5 bases and J by 0 bases, with 14 bases between. CDR3 nucleotides: TGTGCCAGCAGTCACCGGGACATATCCTCCTACAATGAGCAGTTCTTC. It translates to CASSHRDISSYNEQFF.

This clone turned up a few times. DNA of the CDR3: TGCGCCAGCAGCCAACAGGGGTTGGACAATCAGCCCCAGCATTTT. It yields the protein CASSQQGLDNQPQHF. J is TRBJ1-5 and V is TRBV4-1; a possible D gene is TRBD1 (6 bases). This CDR3 contains 15 residues. The V and J ends lost 2 bases and 3 bases respectively, with 11 bases between them. Germline CDR1 and CDR2: MGHRA and YSYEKL.

The chain joins TRBV27 to TRBJ1-5, with D tentatively TRBD1 (5 bases). The CDR3 covers 16 residues. The V end was cut by 5 bases, the J end by 3 bases, with 17 bases between. Germline values: CDR1 MNHEY, CDR2 SMNVEV (reference sequence). This CDR3 reads CASSLRSQGLNQPQHF. DNA for the CDR3: TGTGCCAGCAGTCTTCGTTCTCAGGGTCTCAATCAGCCCCAGCATTTT.

The chain is built from TRBV7-8 and TRBJ1-1; no reliable D call. With 2 bases removed from V and 5 bases from J, the gap between germline ends came to 15 bases. The CDR3 is 15 amino acids. Per germline, CDR1 SGHVS and CDR2 FQNEAQ. CDR3 sequence (DNA): TGTGCCAGCAGCTTATCCCCAAGAGGCAAGACTGAAGCTTTCTTT. Protein: CASSLSPRGKTEAFF.

This sequence joins TRBV7-9 and TRBJ2-1; 8 bases align to TRBD1. CDR1 is SEHNR and CDR2 is FQNEAQ in the germline V gene (reference sequence). The CDR3 is made up of 15 amino acids. Trimming at V came to 4 bases and at J to 3 bases, leaving 5 bases not matched to a gene. The CDR3 nucleotides are TGTGCCAGCAGCTCCGGGACAGGAGACTACAATGAGCAGTTCTTC. Translated: CASSSGTGDYNEQFF.

This chain connects TRBV28 to TRBJ2-1; TRBD1 or TRBD2 may be the D gene (6 bases each). CDR1 is MDHEN, CDR2 SYDVKM, per germline. CDR3 length: 16 residues. V lost 4 bases to trimming and J lost 4 bases, with 17 bases between them. The CDR3 loop reads CASSSGGTYKYNEQFF. CDR3 DNA: TGTGCCAGCAGTTCCGGCGGGACATACAAATACAATGAGCAGTTCTTC.

The CDR3 nucleotides read TGTGCCAGCACAGTACCCTCTGGAAACACCATATATTTT. Translated: CASTVPSGNTIYF. The chain has TRBV5-5 and TRBJ1-3; D not resolved. This CDR3 contains 13 residues. The V end lost 6 bases, the J end lost 0 bases, and 7 bases lay between the germline ends. Germline V gene data show CDR1 as SGHKS and CDR2 as YYEKEE (reference sequence).

This clone was detected once. The chain uses TRBV18 and TRBJ2-1, with D perhaps matching TRBD1 (6 bases). The CDR3 spans 18 residues. Trimming took off 3 bases at V and 0 bases at J, with 18 bases between the two ends. The germline V gene has CDR1 KGHSH and CDR2 LQKENI. The CDR3 is CASSPGGQRSSSYNEQFF. As DNA, the CDR3 is TGTGCCAGCTCACCTGGAGGACAGCGATCGAGCTCCTACAATGAGCAGTTCTTC.

J is TRBJ2-1 and V is TRBV7-9; the match to TRBD2 covers 7 bases. CDR1 is SEHNR and CDR2 is FQNEAQ in the germline V gene (reference sequence). The V gene end was trimmed by 1 base and the J gene end by 7 bases; junction bases not matched to a gene: 7. CDR3 length: 15 amino acids. CDR3 nucleotide sequence: TGTGCCAGCAGCTTAGGAGGGAGGGCCAATAATGAGCAGTTCTTC. This encodes CASSLGGRANNEQFF.

The V and J genes are TRBV6-6 and TRBJ1-4; D is ambiguous. V was clipped by 3 bases and J by 7 bases, with 12 bases between them. In germline, CDR1 is MNHNY, CDR2 SVGAGI (reference sequence). The CDR3 runs to 14 residues. The CDR3 region is CASSYRSGGEKLFF. DNA of the CDR3: TGTGCCAGCAGTTATCGGTCTGGCGGTGAAAAACTGTTTTTT.

As for this clone: At one boundary the junction diverges from the germline segment, which might be a read error. This chain connects TRBV29-1 to TRBJ1-1, with D perhaps TRBD1 (5 bases). This CDR3 spans 13 amino acids. Germline V gene data show CDR1 as SQVTM and CDR2 as ANQGSEA. The CDR3 reads CCVGRKLNTEAFF. The CDR3 bases are TGTTGTGTGGGACGGAAATTGAACACTGAAGCTTTCTTT.

Written as DNA, the CDR3 is TGTGCCAGCTACGGAAATGGCTACACCTTC. Its translation: CASYGNGYTF. The chain uses TRBV19 and TRBJ1-2; D call uncertain. Germline V lookup: CDR1 LNHDA, CDR2 SQIVND (reference sequence). The CDR3 extends over 10 amino acids. V lost 9 bases and J lost 6, with 8 bases in between.

A note on this clone: Its ends do not fully match the called genes, so a read error is possible. The chain employs TRBV12-5 and TRBJ1-2; no reliable D call. CDR3 length: 11 residues. Germline assignment: CDR1 LGHNT and CDR2 FRNRAP. The CDR3 is CASGFGDQSIF. CDR3 DNA: TGTGCTAGTGGTTTTGGCGACCAATCGATTTTC.